This TCR beta chain was sequenced for a study of blood T cell repertoires in COVID-19. About the study: COVID-19 samples from acute and convalescent phases originated in the United States, Italy and Spain. PBMCs, B-cell-depleted T cells, or T cells were the source of the cDNA or gDNA that made up the material.

Clones were sequenced by immunoSEQ multiplex PCR, and TCRdb holds only the in-frame ones, with some missing. The table shows 40,000 to 45,000 clones, with nearly 90% occurring only once. V lost 0 bases, J lost 7 bases, and 8 bases stayed unmatched. The CDR3 loop spans 16 amino acids. Germline CDR1 reads SGHVS; CDR2 reads FNYEAQ. The receptor comes from a human donor in a cohort sampled during active COVID-19. V usage is TRBV7-6 and J usage is TRBJ2-3; 9 positions agree with TRBD2. Sequenced material: peripheral blood. The CDR3 loop is CASSLASGGGANTQYF. In DNA, the CDR3 is TGTGCCAGCAGCTTAGCGTCGGGCGGGGGGGCTAATACGCAGTATTTT. Drawing the rest from reference TRBV7-6 and TRBJ2-3, the complete variable domain is GAGVSQSPRYKVTKRGQDVALRCDPISGHVSLYWYRQALGQGPEFLTYFNYEAQQDKSGLPNDRFSAERPEGSISTLTIQRTEQRDSAMYRCASSLASGGGANTQYFGPGTRLTVL.